The rows below give T cell receptor beta chains drawn from one sample of a study of CD8 T cells in Susac syndrome. TCRdb reprocessed the immunoSEQ multiplex PCR reads via MiXCR and lists one record per CDR3 protein. The sample lists more than 150,000 distinct CDR3 sequences; approximately 95% were seen once. The sample comprised CD8+ T cells from PBMCs. The receptor set was obtained from a human donor with Susac syndrome. CDR3s include the opening cysteine and the closing phenylalanine or tryptophan. Each record gives: V gene, J gene, D gene, clone size, CDR3 DNA, CDR3 protein. D genes are given only for firm matches. Clone size, where shown, is once, few, many, or a class for clones that have expanded.

TRBV20-1,TRBJ2-2,-,-,TGCAGTGCTCCAGGACCCTTTGGAGCCGGGGAGCTGTTTTTT,CSAPGPFGAGELFF
TRBV2,TRBJ2-2,TRBD1,-,TGTGCCAGCAGGACGGGACAGGGATCGGGGGAGCTGTTTTTT,CASRTGQGSGELFF
TRBV27,TRBJ1-5,-,-,TGTGCCAGCGGGAATACCGGCGGCAATCAGCCCCAGCATTTT,CASGNTGGNQPQHF
TRBV12-3/TRBV12-4,TRBJ2-7,-,-,TGTGCCAGCAGTCCTAGCTCCTACGAGCAGTACTTC,CASSPSSYEQYF
TRBV5-8,TRBJ2-1,TRBD1,-,TGTGCCAGCAGCTTCGGGACAGGGGGTCGGGATGAGCAGTTCTTC,CASSFGTGGRDEQFF
TRBV6-1,TRBJ2-1,TRBD2,-,TGTGCCAGCAGTGAAGAGGCTAGCGGGAGCAATGAGCAGTTCTTC,CASSEEASGSNEQFF
TRBV7-9,TRBJ2-5,TRBD1,-,TGTGCCAGCAGTGGGGACAGCCAGGGTTGGGAAGAGACCCAGTACTTC,CASSGDSQGWEETQYF
TRBV28,TRBJ1-2,TRBD1,-,TGTGCCAGCAGGAAGACAGGGAAGGATGGCTACACCTTC,CASRKTGKDGYTF
TRBV5-6,TRBJ2-2,-,-,TGTGCCAGCAGCACTGGGACCTCAGACACCGGGGAGCTGTTTTTT,CASSTGTSDTGELFF
TRBV9,TRBJ2-7,TRBD1,-,TGTGCCAGCAGCCCACGACAGGGGAACGAGCAGTACTTC,CASSPRQGNEQYF
TRBV29-1,TRBJ2-7,-,once,TGCAGCGTTGAAGAGGTCAAGGGAACCTACGAGCAGTACTTC,CSVEEVKGTYEQYF
TRBV20-1,TRBJ2-7,TRBD1,-,TGCAGTGCTACCTCCGGACAGGGGACGGTGCAGTACTTC,CSATSGQGTVQYF
TRBV3-1,TRBJ2-7,-,-,TGTGCCAGCAGCCAACCTCTGGGGATTCACACCTACGAGCAGTACTTC,CASSQPLGIHTYEQYF
TRBV3-1,TRBJ2-3,-,-,TGTGCCAGCAGCCAGGCGCTAGGCACAGATACGCAGTATTTT,CASSQALGTDTQYF
TRBV28,TRBJ2-2,-,-,TGTGCCAGCAGTTTTTATAGCAGGGACTTCACCGGGGAGCTGTTTTTT,CASSFYSRDFTGELFF
TRBV6-2/TRBV6-3,TRBJ1-1,-,-,TGTGCCATTCAAGGGTATGGGTCGAACACTGAAGCTTTCTTT,CAIQGYGSNTEAFF
TRBV6-5,TRBJ1-1,TRBD1,-,TGTGCCAGCAGTTACTCCGGGACAGAGAACACTGAAGCTTTCTTT,CASSYSGTENTEAFF
TRBV6-4,TRBJ1-6,-,-,TGTGCCAGCAGTGACAGTAGACGGTCACCCCTCCACTTT,CASSDSRRSPLHF
TRBV4-2,TRBJ1-4,TRBD1,-,TGTGCCAGCAGCCAAGATTCGGGCAGGGGGGAAGCAACTAATGAAAAACTGTTTTTT,CASSQDSGRGEATNEKLFF
TRBV9,TRBJ2-2,-,-,TGTGCCAGCACCCAGGGGTCCGCCGGGGAGCTGTTTTTT,CASTQGSAGELFF
TRBV6-2/TRBV6-3,TRBJ1-5,-,-,TGTGCCAGCTCCGAGCGGGACATCTATCAGCCCCAGCATTTT,CASSERDIYQPQHF
TRBV15,TRBJ2-3,-,-,TGTGCCACCAGCAGAGATCGTCTTCGGGGCACAAGCACAGATACGCAGTATTTT,CATSRDRLRGTSTDTQYF
TRBV29-1,TRBJ2-7,-,-,TGCAGCGTTGTATCATATACAGGGTCCTACGAGCAGTACTTC,CSVVSYTGSYEQYF
TRBV20-1,TRBJ1-2,-,-,TGCAGTGCTGCTAAGCGGGACTGGGATGGGGGTGGCTACACCTTC,CSAAKRDWDGGGYTF
TRBV27,TRBJ2-7,-,-,TGTGCCAGCAGTTTATATCAGGGATTCTCCTACGAGCAGTACTTC,CASSLYQGFSYEQYF
TRBV29-1,TRBJ2-1,-,-,TGCAGCGTTCGGACTACTAACAATGAGCAGTTCTTC,CSVRTTNNEQFF
TRBV20-1,TRBJ2-7,-,-,TGCAGTGCTCCACCCTTTACGGGCTCCTACGAGCAGTACTTC,CSAPPFTGSYEQYF
TRBV3-1,TRBJ2-3,-,-,TGTGCCAGCAGCCAAGCTACAGATACGCAGTATTTT,CASSQATDTQYF